These T cell receptor beta chains were read from a single sample in a study of CD8+CD57+ T cells in acquired aplastic anemia. TCRdb analysed the reads with MiXCR anew, one entry per CDR3 protein. There are 120,000 or so distinct CDR3 sequences in the sample; almost 40% occur only once, and around 2.5% lies in the top ten. Specimen: sorted CD4+, CD8+, or CD8+CD57+ T cells (not recorded which) from PBMCs. Receptors originate from a human donor with aplastic anemia. CDR3s include the opening cysteine and the closing phenylalanine or tryptophan. Each record gives: CDR3 DNA, CDR3 protein, V gene, J gene, clone size, D gene. The D gene is left open where the match is weak. Only part of the rows carry a size: once, few, many, or a class if the clone is expanded.

DNA: TGTGCCAGCAGCACATACATTGGGGAGACAGATACGCAGTATTTT
CDR3: CASSTYIGETDTQYF
V: TRBV13
J: TRBJ2-3
size: .
D: .

DNA: TGTGCCAGCAGCCGGATCCCGACTAGCGGGGCCGGCGAGCAGTACTTC
CDR3: CASSRIPTSGAGEQYF
V: TRBV4-2
J: TRBJ2-7
size: .
D: TRBD2

DNA: TGTGCCAGCAGTGAAGCGGGCTTTCGGGAAAAACTGTTTTTT
CDR3: CASSEAGFREKLFF
V: TRBV25-1
J: TRBJ1-4
size: .
D: .

DNA: TGCGCCAGCAGCTTGGTAGGGCCTGGGGATACGCAGTATTTT
CDR3: CASSLVGPGDTQYF
V: TRBV5-1
J: TRBJ2-3
size: many
D: .

DNA: TGTGCCAGTAGCGTCAGGGGTGACTATGGCTACACCTTC
CDR3: CASSVRGDYGYTF
V: TRBV19
J: TRBJ1-2
size: .
D: .

DNA: TGTGCCACCAGCAGAGACCGGGGTTACGAGCAGTACTTC
CDR3: CATSRDRGYEQYF
V: TRBV15
J: TRBJ2-7
size: .
D: .

DNA: TGTGCCAGCAGTTACTCTGGCAGAATAGATAATTCACCCCTCCACTTT
CDR3: CASSYSGRIDNSPLHF
V: TRBV6-5
J: TRBJ1-6
size: many
D: .

DNA: TGCAGTGCTACAGGGCGGCGAGAAAAACTGTTTTTT
CDR3: CSATGRREKLFF
V: TRBV20-1
J: TRBJ1-4
size: many
D: .

DNA: TGCAGTGCTAGAGGACAGAGGGGGGCAGATACGCAGTATTTT
CDR3: CSARGQRGADTQYF
V: TRBV20-1
J: TRBJ2-3
size: .
D: .

DNA: TGTGCCAGCAGCCCCCGGGACAGGGGGCGCCAAGAGACCCAGTACTTC
CDR3: CASSPRDRGRQETQYF
V: TRBV9
J: TRBJ2-5
size: many
D: TRBD1

DNA: TGCAGTGCTAGACAAGGACTAGCGGGGGGGCAGGAGTTCTTC
CDR3: CSARQGLAGGQEFF
V: TRBV20-1
J: TRBJ2-1
size: .
D: TRBD2

DNA: TGTGCCAGCAGTAACCCGACAGGCCCAGGAGCCGGGGGAGCTAATGAAAAACTGTTTTTT
CDR3: CASSNPTGPGAGGANEKLFF
V: TRBV6-2/TRBV6-3
J: TRBJ1-4
size: .
D: .

DNA: TGTGCCAGCAGCCCCTACAGGGGGCTCCAAGAGACCCAGTACTTC
CDR3: CASSPYRGLQETQYF
V: TRBV3-1
J: TRBJ2-5
size: .
D: TRBD1

DNA: TGTGCCAGCAGCCCTTGGGATCAGGGGGGAATCAATTCACCCCTCCACTTT
CDR3: CASSPWDQGGINSPLHF
V: TRBV11-2
J: TRBJ1-6
size: .
D: TRBD1

DNA: TGTGCCAGCAGCCAAGAAAGCGGGGTCATCGGGGAGCTGTTTTTT
CDR3: CASSQESGVIGELFF
V: TRBV3-1
J: TRBJ2-2
size: .
D: TRBD2

DNA: TGTGCCAGCAGTAGCGGGGGCGTAGATACGCAGTATTTT
CDR3: CASSSGGVDTQYF
V: TRBV6-4
J: TRBJ2-3
size: .
D: TRBD2

DNA: TGCGCCAGCAGCTTGGCCCGCGGTTCACCCCTCCACTTT
CDR3: CASSLARGSPLHF
V: TRBV5-1
J: TRBJ1-6
size: many
D: .

DNA: TGCAGTGCTAGAGGGGGCCAAACACCAGGGGATGGCTACACCTTC
CDR3: CSARGGQTPGDGYTF
V: TRBV20-1
J: TRBJ1-2
size: many
D: .

DNA: TGTGCCAGCAGTTCGACACCCGGACAGGGAACGGAGACCCAGTACTTC
CDR3: CASSSTPGQGTETQYF
V: TRBV2
J: TRBJ2-5
size: many
D: TRBD1

DNA: TGTGCCAGTAGTACTAAGACAGGGGTTCAGCCCCAGCATTTT
CDR3: CASSTKTGVQPQHF
V: TRBV19
J: TRBJ1-5
size: many
D: TRBD1

DNA: TGTGCCAGTAGTCCCGGGTGGGGGACAGGTACCTACGAGCAGTACTTC
CDR3: CASSPGWGTGTYEQYF
V: TRBV19
J: TRBJ2-7
size: many
D: TRBD1

DNA: TGTGCCAGCAGTAACTTGGGGCCTTCCTACAATGAGCAGTTCTTC
CDR3: CASSNLGPSYNEQFF
V: TRBV12-3/TRBV12-4
J: TRBJ2-1
size: many
D: .

DNA: TGTGCCAGCAACCCAGGGGGGCCTTCACCCCTCCACTTT
CDR3: CASNPGGPSPLHF
V: TRBV6-1
J: TRBJ1-6
size: many
D: TRBD1

DNA: TGTGCCAGCAGCTTATTCCCTAGCGGGGCCCCTTCAGATACGCAGTATTTT
CDR3: CASSLFPSGAPSDTQYF
V: TRBV7-8
J: TRBJ2-3
size: many
D: TRBD2

DNA: TGTGCCATCAGTGACCTCCTTTCTGAAGCTTTCTTT
CDR3: CAISDLLSEAFF
V: TRBV10-3
J: TRBJ1-1
size: .
D: .

DNA: TGTGCCAGTCGCATGACAGGGGCCAACTATGGCTACACCTTC
CDR3: CASRMTGANYGYTF
V: TRBV19
J: TRBJ1-2
size: many
D: TRBD1

DNA: TGCAGTGCCCGATCGGGACCGGATAGCAATCAGCCCCAGCATTTT
CDR3: CSARSGPDSNQPQHF
V: TRBV20-1
J: TRBJ1-5
size: .
D: .

DNA: TGTGCCAGCAGCTTTCAGGCTAGCAATCAGCCCCAGCATTTT
CDR3: CASSFQASNQPQHF
V: TRBV7-2
J: TRBJ1-5
size: many
D: .

DNA: TGCGCCAGCAGCTTGGCCACGACCACAGATACGCAGTATTTT
CDR3: CASSLATTTDTQYF
V: TRBV5-1
J: TRBJ2-3
size: many
D: .

DNA: TGTGCCAGCAGTTATTCGAGGACAGGGGACACTGAAGCTTTCTTT
CDR3: CASSYSRTGDTEAFF
V: TRBV10-3
J: TRBJ1-1
size: .
D: TRBD1

DNA: TGTGCCAGCGAACCGGGGGGGGGCTATGAGCAGTTCTTC
CDR3: CASEPGGGYEQFF
V: TRBV6-1
J: TRBJ2-1
size: .
D: TRBD2

DNA: TGTGCCAGCAGTCCTTCGACAGGGGCCAACACTGAAGCTTTCTTT
CDR3: CASSPSTGANTEAFF
V: TRBV28
J: TRBJ1-1
size: .
D: TRBD1

DNA: TGTGCCAGCAGCTTCGGACAGACCTACGAGCAGTACTTC
CDR3: CASSFGQTYEQYF
V: TRBV11-3
J: TRBJ2-7
size: many
D: .

DNA: TGCGCCAGCAGCGGAGGGACAGCTTCCTTACTAGCCGAAAACATTCAGTACTTC
CDR3: CASSGGTASLLAENIQYF
V: TRBV5-1
J: TRBJ2-4
size: .
D: .

DNA: TGCAGCGTTAGGGGCACTGAAGCTTTCTTT
CDR3: CSVRGTEAFF
V: TRBV29-1
J: TRBJ1-1
size: .
D: .

DNA: TGTGCCAGTAGTATGCGGTGGGAGAGCAATCAGCCCCAGCATTTT
CDR3: CASSMRWESNQPQHF
V: TRBV19
J: TRBJ1-5
size: many
D: .

DNA: TGTGCCAGCAGTAGCGGGGGTAGCACAGATACGCAGTATTTT
CDR3: CASSSGGSTDTQYF
V: TRBV9
J: TRBJ2-3
size: few
D: TRBD2

DNA: TGTGCCAGCCTAAGTATGACCGGGTGGCTTACTGAAGCTTTCTTT
CDR3: CASLSMTGWLTEAFF
V: TRBV19
J: TRBJ1-1
size: many
D: .